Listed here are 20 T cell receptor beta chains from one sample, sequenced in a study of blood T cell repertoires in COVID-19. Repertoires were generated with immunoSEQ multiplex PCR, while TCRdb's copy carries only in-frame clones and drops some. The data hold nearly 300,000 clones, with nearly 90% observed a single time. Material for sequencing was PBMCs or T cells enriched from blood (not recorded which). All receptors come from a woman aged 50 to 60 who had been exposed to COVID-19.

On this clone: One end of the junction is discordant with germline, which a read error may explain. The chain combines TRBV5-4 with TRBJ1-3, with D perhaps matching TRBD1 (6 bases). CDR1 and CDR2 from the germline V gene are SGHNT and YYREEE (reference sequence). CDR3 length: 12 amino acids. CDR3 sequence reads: CASSLEAGEQDF. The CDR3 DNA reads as TGTGCCAGCAGCTTGGAGGCAGGGGAACAGGATTTT.

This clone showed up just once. As DNA, the CDR3 is TGTGCCAGCAGCTTAGGGGCAACAGGGCGTCAGCCCCAGCATTTT. Its protein product is CASSLGATGRQPQHF. The chain joins TRBV7-9 to TRBJ1-5; perhaps TRBD1 as D (6 bases). This CDR3 has 15 residues. Germline values: CDR1 SEHNR, CDR2 FQNEAQ (reference sequence). V was trimmed by 1 base and J by 6 bases, leaving 13 bases between them.

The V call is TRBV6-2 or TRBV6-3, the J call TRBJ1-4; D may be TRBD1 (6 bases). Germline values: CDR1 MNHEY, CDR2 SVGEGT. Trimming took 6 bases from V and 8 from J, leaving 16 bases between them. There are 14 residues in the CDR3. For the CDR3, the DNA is TGTGCCAGCAGCCGTGACAGGCTCGTCGAAAAACTGTTTTTT. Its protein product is CASSRDRLVEKLFF.

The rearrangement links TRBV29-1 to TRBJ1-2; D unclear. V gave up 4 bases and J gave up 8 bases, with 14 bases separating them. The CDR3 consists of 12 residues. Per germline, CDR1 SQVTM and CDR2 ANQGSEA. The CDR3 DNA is TGCAGCGTTGCAACCTCAGTGGTCGGCTACACCTTC. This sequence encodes CSVATSVVGYTF.

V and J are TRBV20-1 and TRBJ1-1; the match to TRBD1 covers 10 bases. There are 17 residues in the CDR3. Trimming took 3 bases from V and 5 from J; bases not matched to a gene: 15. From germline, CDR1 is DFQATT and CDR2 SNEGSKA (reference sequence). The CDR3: CSASFSRTGGKYTEAFF. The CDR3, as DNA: TGCAGTGCTAGTTTTTCGAGGACAGGGGGTAAATATACTGAAGCTTTCTTT.

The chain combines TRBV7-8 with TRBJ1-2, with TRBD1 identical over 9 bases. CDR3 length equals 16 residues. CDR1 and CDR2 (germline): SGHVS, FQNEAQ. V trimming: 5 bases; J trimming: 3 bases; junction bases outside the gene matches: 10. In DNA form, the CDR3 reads TGTGCCAGCAGCATGAACCGGGACAGGGAGGACTATGGCTACACCTTC. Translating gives CASSMNRDREDYGYTF.

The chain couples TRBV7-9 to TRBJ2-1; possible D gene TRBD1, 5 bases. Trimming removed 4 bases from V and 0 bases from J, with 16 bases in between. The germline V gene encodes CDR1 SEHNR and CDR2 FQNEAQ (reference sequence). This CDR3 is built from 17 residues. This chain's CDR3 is CASSSRAGQISYNEQFF. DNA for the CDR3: TGTGCCAGCAGCTCGCGTGCAGGGCAGATCTCCTACAATGAGCAGTTCTTC.

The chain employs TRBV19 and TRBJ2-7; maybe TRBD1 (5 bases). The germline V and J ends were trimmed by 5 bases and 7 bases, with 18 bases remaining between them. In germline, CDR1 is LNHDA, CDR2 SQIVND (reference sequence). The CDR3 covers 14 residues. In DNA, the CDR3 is TGTGCCAGTAGTGTGACAGCAGCCCAAGGGGAGCAGTACTTC. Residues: CASSVTAAQGEQYF.

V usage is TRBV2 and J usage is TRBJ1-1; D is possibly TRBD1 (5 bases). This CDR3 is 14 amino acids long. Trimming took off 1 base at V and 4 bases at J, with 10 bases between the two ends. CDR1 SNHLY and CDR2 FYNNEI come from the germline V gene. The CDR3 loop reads CASSEEGFRTEAFF. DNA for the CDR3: TGTGCCAGCAGTGAAGAGGGGTTTCGCACTGAAGCTTTCTTT.

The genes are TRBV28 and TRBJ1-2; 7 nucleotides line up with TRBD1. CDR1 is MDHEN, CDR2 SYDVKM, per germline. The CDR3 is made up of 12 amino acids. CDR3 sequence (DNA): TGTGTCACCAGGGGGTCCTCGGGAGGCTACACCTTC. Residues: CVTRGSSGGYTF.

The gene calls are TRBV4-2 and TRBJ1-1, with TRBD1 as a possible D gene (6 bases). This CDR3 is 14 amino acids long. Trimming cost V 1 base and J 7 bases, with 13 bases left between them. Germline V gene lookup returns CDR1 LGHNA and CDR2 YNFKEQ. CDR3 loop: CASSQANRVSEAFF. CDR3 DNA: TGTGCCAGCAGCCAAGCGAACAGGGTGAGTGAAGCTTTCTTT.

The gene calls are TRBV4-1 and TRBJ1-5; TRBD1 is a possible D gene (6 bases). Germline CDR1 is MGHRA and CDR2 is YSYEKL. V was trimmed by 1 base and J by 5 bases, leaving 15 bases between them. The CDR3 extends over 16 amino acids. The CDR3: CASSQGQDSLYQPQHF. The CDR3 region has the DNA TGCGCCAGCAGCCAAGGGCAGGACAGTCTTTATCAGCCCCAGCATTTT.

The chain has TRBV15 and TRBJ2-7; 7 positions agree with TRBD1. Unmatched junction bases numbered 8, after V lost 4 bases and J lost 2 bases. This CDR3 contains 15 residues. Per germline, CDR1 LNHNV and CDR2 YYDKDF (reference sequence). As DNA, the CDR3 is TGTGCCACCAGCATCGGGACAGCGACCACCTACGAGCAGTACTTC. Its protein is CATSIGTATTYEQYF.

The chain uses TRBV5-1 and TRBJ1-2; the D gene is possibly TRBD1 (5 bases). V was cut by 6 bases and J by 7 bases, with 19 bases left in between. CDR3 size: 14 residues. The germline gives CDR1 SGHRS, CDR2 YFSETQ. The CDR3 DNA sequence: TGCGCCAGCACCTCCCCAGGGCAGGGTGGTGGCTACACCTTC. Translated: CASTSPGQGGGYTF.

Here the CDR3 reads CASSYPTPGQGYGYTF. The DNA of the CDR3 is TGTGCCAGCAGTTACCCCACCCCAGGACAGGGTTATGGCTACACCTTC. The genes are TRBV28 and TRBJ1-2, with TRBD1 matching 8 bases. Germline-derived CDR1 and CDR2 are MDHEN and SYDVKM. This CDR3 has 16 residues. V trimming: 4 bases; J trimming: 5 bases; junction bases outside the gene matches: 12.

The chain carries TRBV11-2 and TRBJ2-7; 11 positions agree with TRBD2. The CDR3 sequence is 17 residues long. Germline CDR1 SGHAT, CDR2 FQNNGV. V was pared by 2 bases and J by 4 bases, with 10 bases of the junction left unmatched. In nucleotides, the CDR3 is TGTGCCAGCAGCTTACGTAGCGGGGGGGCCTTTCTGTACGAGCAGTACTTC. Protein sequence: CASSLRSGGAFLYEQYF.

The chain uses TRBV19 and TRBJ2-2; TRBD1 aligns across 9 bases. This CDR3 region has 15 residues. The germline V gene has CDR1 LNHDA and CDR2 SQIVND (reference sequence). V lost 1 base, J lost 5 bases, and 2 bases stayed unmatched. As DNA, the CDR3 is TGTGCCAGTAGTATAGTACAGGGGGCGACCGGGGAGCTGTTTTTT. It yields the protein CASSIVQGATGELFF.

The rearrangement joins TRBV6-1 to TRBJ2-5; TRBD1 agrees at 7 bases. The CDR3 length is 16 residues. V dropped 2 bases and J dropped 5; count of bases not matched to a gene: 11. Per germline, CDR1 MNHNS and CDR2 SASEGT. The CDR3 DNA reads TGTGCCAGCAGTGAATTTCCCGACAGGGCGCTTGAGACCCAGTACTTC. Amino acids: CASSEFPDRALETQYF.

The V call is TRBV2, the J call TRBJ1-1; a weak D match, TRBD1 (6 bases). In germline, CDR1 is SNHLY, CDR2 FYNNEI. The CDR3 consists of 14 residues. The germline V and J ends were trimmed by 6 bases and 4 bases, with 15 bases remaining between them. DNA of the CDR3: TGTGCCAGCAGCGAGACCCAGGGGCCCACTGAAGCTTTCTTT. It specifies CASSETQGPTEAFF.

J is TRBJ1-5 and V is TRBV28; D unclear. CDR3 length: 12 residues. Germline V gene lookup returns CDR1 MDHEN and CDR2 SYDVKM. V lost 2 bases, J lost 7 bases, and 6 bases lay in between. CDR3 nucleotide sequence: TGTGCCAGCAGTTTAACCAGGCAGCCCCAGCATTTT. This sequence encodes CASSLTRQPQHF.